This is a list of T cell receptor beta chains from one sample in a study of T cell repertoires and Cas9 in healthy adults. This table comes from immunoSEQ multiplex PCR, and its TCRdb copy is limited to in-frame clones, with some not included. This sample has 20,000 to 25,000 clones, with roughly nine tenths found just once. The sequenced sample consisted of CD4+ effector T cells (CD127+, CD25-, CD137-, CD154-) from PBMCs; culture status not recorded. These receptors were collected from a human donor in good health. Each CDR3 is given with its conserved first and last residue. A D gene is named only where the DNA matches it firmly. Clone size is not always given. Where it is, it says once, few, many or a class for expanded clones.

NA NA TRBJ1-1 TRBV2 CASSGVRANTEAFF TGTGCCAGCAGTGGGGTCAGGGCGAACACTGAAGCTTTCTTT
TRBD2 NA TRBJ2-5 TRBV5-1 CASSLEAGEGAQYF TGCGCCAGCAGCTTGGAAGCGGGGGAAGGGGCCCAGTACTTC
NA NA TRBJ2-2 TRBV7-3 CASSRGRGAGELFF TGTGCCAGCAGCAGGGGGCGCGGGGCCGGGGAGCTGTTTTTT
NA NA TRBJ1-4 TRBV19 CASSIPGGSTNEKLFF TGTGCCAGTAGTATCCCCGGGGGCTCTACTAATGAAAAACTGTTTTTT
NA NA TRBJ1-5 TRBV28 CASSSLRAREGPQHF TGTGCCAGCAGTTCCCTCAGGGCCCGGGAGGGGCCCCAGCATTTT
TRBD1 NA TRBJ2-3 TRBV2 CASSDYVRGRRTDTQYF TGTGCCAGCAGTGACTACGTCAGGGGGCGGCGCACAGATACGCAGTATTTT
NA once TRBJ2-7 TRBV6-5 CASSPSYEQYF TGTGCCAGCAGTCCCTCCTACGAGCAGTACTTC
NA NA TRBJ2-1 TRBV5-6 CASSRGPTTYNEQFF TGTGCCAGCAGCAGGGGACCAACCACCTACAATGAGCAGTTCTTC
TRBD2 NA TRBJ2-1 TRBV19 CASTRTSNIGEQFF TGTGCCAGTACCAGGACTAGCAATATTGGTGAGCAGTTCTTC
TRBD1 few TRBJ2-1 TRBV6-6 CASRLGQGAGEQFF TGTGCCAGCAGGCTGGGACAGGGCGCGGGTGAGCAGTTCTTC
TRBD1 NA TRBJ1-2 TRBV5-6 CASSLYRGDGYTF TGTGCCAGCAGCTTGTACAGGGGAGATGGCTACACCTTC
NA NA TRBJ2-7 TRBV19 CASSINRNYEQYF TGTGCCAGTAGTATCAACAGAAACTACGAGCAGTACTTC
NA NA TRBJ2-2 TRBV30 CAWRGQALRTGELFF TGTGCCTGGAGGGGACAAGCCCTTCGAACCGGGGAGCTGTTTTTT
TRBD2 NA TRBJ2-7 TRBV15 CATSRDYSYEQYF TGTGCCACCAGCCGGGACTATTCCTACGAGCAGTACTTC
NA NA TRBJ1-2 TRBV19 CASSMSWGYGYTF TGTGCCAGTAGTATGAGTTGGGGGTATGGCTACACCTTC
NA NA TRBJ2-3 TRBV4-2 CASSHKAAGPDTQYF TGTGCCAGCAGCCATAAGGCAGCGGGCCCAGATACGCAGTATTTT
NA NA TRBJ1-1 TRBV7-9 CASSFSGANTEAFF TGTGCCAGCAGCTTTTCAGGGGCGAACACTGAAGCTTTCTTT
NA NA TRBJ2-3 TRBV5-4 CASSIRRLVDSDTQYF TGTGCCAGCAGCATACGAAGACTAGTAGATTCTGATACGCAGTATTTT
NA once TRBJ1-2 TRBV2 CASLGGRSNYGYTF TGTGCCAGCCTGGGGGGGCGGTCCAACTATGGCTACACCTTC
NA NA TRBJ2-2 TRBV5-1 CASSASWVEGTGELFF TGCGCCAGCAGCGCTAGTTGGGTGGAGGGCACCGGGGAGCTGTTTTTT
NA NA TRBJ1-6 TRBV5-1 CASSSDGVKNSPLHF TGCGCCAGCAGCTCCGACGGGGTAAAGAATTCACCCCTCCACTTT
NA NA TRBJ1-6 TRBV7-6 CASSFSYNSPLHF TGTGCCAGCAGCTTCTCCTATAATTCACCCCTCCACTTT
NA NA TRBJ2-7 TRBV27 CARQPPGVSYEQYF TGTGCCCGTCAACCTCCGGGAGTATCCTACGAGCAGTACTTC
NA NA TRBJ2-7 TRBV11-2 CASSLGSGLPYEQYF TGTGCCAGCAGCTTAGGGTCCGGGCTGCCCTACGAGCAGTACTTC
NA few TRBJ2-7 TRBV6-1 CASSEALHGPYEQYF TGTGCCAGCAGTGAAGCGCTTCATGGGCCGTACGAGCAGTACTTC
NA NA TRBJ2-5 TRBV19 CASSNVYQETQYF TGTGCCAGTAGTAATGTATACCAAGAGACCCAGTACTTC
NA few TRBJ1-5 TRBV2 CASSEGNRNQPQHF TGTGCCAGCAGTGAAGGTAACCGCAATCAGCCCCAGCATTTT
NA once TRBJ1-1 TRBV6-6 CASSPVPGGTEAFF TGTGCCAGCAGCCCCGTTCCCGGAGGAACTGAAGCTTTCTTT
TRBD1 NA TRBJ1-2 TRBV11-2 CASSLDRDRPQRSF TGTGCCAGCAGCTTAGATCGGGACAGGCCCCAAAGGTCCTTC
TRBD1 NA TRBJ2-7 TRBV13 CASSLGTGKDEQYF TGTGCCAGCAGCTTAGGGACAGGGAAGGACGAGCAGTACTTC
NA NA TRBJ1-2 TRBV4-1 CASSQATGYTF TGCGCCAGCAGCCAAGCTACCGGCTACACCTTC
NA NA TRBJ1-1 TRBV19 CASSLDSVNTEAFF TGTGCCAGTAGTTTGGACAGCGTGAACACTGAAGCTTTCTTT
NA NA TRBJ1-1 TRBV6-1 CASTLSGGGTEAFF TGTGCCAGCACCCTTAGTGGGGGTGGCACTGAAGCTTTCTTT
NA NA TRBJ1-3 TRBV14 CASSHGGASPGNTIYF TGTGCCAGCAGCCATGGTGGCGCGTCGCCTGGAAACACCATATATTTT
NA NA TRBJ1-6 TRBV16 CASSQFEGNSPLHF TGTGCCAGCAGCCAATTCGAGGGGAATTCACCCCTCCACTTT
TRBD1 NA TRBJ1-1 TRBV5-1 CASSSRTGWDGGAFF TGCGCCAGCAGCTCGAGGACAGGCTGGGATGGGGGAGCTTTCTTT
TRBD2 NA TRBJ2-2 TRBV4-2 CASSSGGDTGELFF TGTGCCAGCAGTAGCGGGGGGGACACCGGGGAGCTGTTTTTT
NA NA TRBJ2-6 TRBV18 CASSPSGANVLTF TGTGCCAGCTCACCATCTGGGGCCAACGTCCTGACTTTC
TRBD1 NA TRBJ2-5 TRBV11-1 CASSLTDRATQYF TGTGCCAGCAGCTTAACGGACAGGGCGACCCAGTACTTC
NA NA TRBJ1-2 TRBV7-2 CASSLDPGRKGYTF TGTGCCAGCAGCTTAGATCCTGGTAGGAAAGGCTACACCTTC
NA few TRBJ1-3 TRBV5-1 CASSLMGTPGNTIYF TGCGCCAGCAGCTTGATGGGGACCCCTGGAAACACCATATATTTT
NA NA TRBJ2-6 TRBV6-1 CASSDYSYSGANVLTF TGTGCCAGCAGTGACTACAGTTACTCTGGGGCCAACGTCCTGACTTTC
TRBD2 NA TRBJ2-1 TRBV28 CATSSGGARWNEQFF TGTGCCACCTCCAGCGGGGGCGCACGATGGAATGAGCAGTTCTTC
NA NA TRBJ2-7 TRBV7-6 CASSARPGHLYEQYF TGTGCCAGCAGCGCGCGGCCGGGACACCTTTACGAGCAGTACTTC
NA NA TRBJ1-5 TRBV6-5 CASSPRPPSHHF TGTGCCAGCAGCCCTCGGCCCCCTTCGCATCATTTT
NA NA TRBJ1-2 TRBV2 CASSEATWSGNYGYTF TGTGCCAGCAGTGAAGCGACCTGGTCAGGAAACTATGGCTACACCTTC
TRBD1 NA TRBJ2-7 TRBV2 CASSAGTVGEQYF TGTGCCAGCAGTGCCGGGACAGTGGGTGAGCAGTACTTC
NA NA TRBJ2-2 TRBV19 CASSRGLLDTGELFF TGTGCCAGTAGCCGGGGCCTTCTGGACACCGGGGAGCTGTTTTTT
NA NA TRBJ1-1 TRBV28 CASSSQTNTEAFF TGTGCCAGCAGTTCACAGACGAACACTGAAGCTTTCTTT
NA once TRBJ2-5 TRBV15 CATRLHQETQYF TGTGCCACCAGGCTCCATCAAGAGACCCAGTACTTC
NA NA TRBJ1-2 TRBV5-1 CASSRLGRDGYTF TGCGCCAGCAGCCGGCTTGGTCGGGATGGCTACACCTTC
NA NA TRBJ2-5 TRBV2 CASSVVETQYF TGTGCCAGCAGTGTAGTGGAGACCCAGTACTTC
NA NA TRBJ1-1 TRBV7-6 CASSSTGTEAFF TGTGCCAGCAGCTCCACGGGGACTGAAGCTTTCTTT
TRBD2 NA TRBJ2-3 TRBV13 CASSFPMAGGTITQYF TGTGCCAGCAGCTTCCCCATGGCGGGGGGGACTATAACGCAGTATTTT
NA NA TRBJ2-3 TRBV6-1 CASSAGIGTDTQYF TGTGCCAGCAGTGCGGGAATAGGCACAGATACGCAGTATTTT
TRBD2 NA TRBJ2-2 TRBV6-1 CASGVLAANTGELFF TGTGCCAGCGGAGTCCTAGCGGCGAACACCGGGGAGCTGTTTTTT
NA NA TRBJ2-7 TRBV6-6 CASSSGGAQPYEQYF TGTGCCAGCAGTTCAGGGGGGGCACAACCCTACGAGCAGTACTTC